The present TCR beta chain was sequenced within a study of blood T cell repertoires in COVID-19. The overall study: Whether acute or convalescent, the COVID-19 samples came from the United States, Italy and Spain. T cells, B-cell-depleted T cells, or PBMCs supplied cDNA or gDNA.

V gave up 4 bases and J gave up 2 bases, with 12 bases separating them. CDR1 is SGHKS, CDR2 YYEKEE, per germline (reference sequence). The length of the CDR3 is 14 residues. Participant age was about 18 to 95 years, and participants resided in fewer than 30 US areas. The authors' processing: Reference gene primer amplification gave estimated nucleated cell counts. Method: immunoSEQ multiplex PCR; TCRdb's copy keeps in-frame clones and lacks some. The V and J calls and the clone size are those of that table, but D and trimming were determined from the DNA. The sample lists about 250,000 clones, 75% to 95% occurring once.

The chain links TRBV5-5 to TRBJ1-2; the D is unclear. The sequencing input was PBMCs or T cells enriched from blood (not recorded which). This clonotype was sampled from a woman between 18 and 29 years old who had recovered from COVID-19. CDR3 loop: CASSPTTENYGYTF. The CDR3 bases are TGTGCCAGCAGCCCAACCACAGAAAACTATGGCTACACCTTC.